A selection of T cell receptor beta chains follows, all from one sample in a study of blood T cell repertoires in COVID-19. The protocol was immunoSEQ multiplex PCR, while the TCRdb copy is restricted to in-frame clones and leaves out a portion. The table includes fewer than 100,000 clones, approximately 85% detected once. The sequenced sample consisted of peripheral blood. Every receptor here comes from a man aged 50 to 59 with COVID-19, enrolled during active disease. Each CDR3 is given with its conserved first and last residue. A D gene is named only where the DNA matches it firmly. Size values are once, few and many counts, or a class for expanded clones, and some rows have none.

j_call d_call cdr3_length clone_size v_call cdr3_aa cdr3_nt
TRBJ2-7 TRBD2 15 NA TRBV5-1 CASSIGTSGSYEQYF TGCGCCAGCAGCATCGGGACTAGCGGGAGCTACGAGCAGTACTTC
TRBJ2-5 NA 15 once TRBV24-1 CATSDDDDRWETQYF TGTGCCACCAGTGACGACGACGACAGGTGGGAGACCCAGTACTTC
TRBJ2-7 NA 15 NA TRBV18 CASSRGSTDGYEQYF TGTGCCAGCTCACGAGGCAGCACGGATGGATACGAGCAGTACTTC
TRBJ2-3 NA 17 NA TRBV13 CASRVSGFEMSTDTQYF TGTGCCAGCAGAGTCAGCGGGTTCGAGATGAGCACAGATACGCAGTATTTT
TRBJ2-3 TRBD1 15 NA TRBV19 CASRPPGQTTDTQYF TGTGCCAGTAGACCTCCGGGACAGACGACAGATACGCAGTATTTT
TRBJ2-1 TRBD2 19 NA TRBV27 CASSNGLAGGEGAYNEQFF TGTGCCAGCAGTAACGGACTAGCGGGGGGAGAGGGGGCCTACAATGAGCAGTTCTTC
TRBJ1-3 NA 15 NA TRBV4-3 CASSQDLGPGNTIYF TGCGCCAGCAGCCAAGACCTCGGTCCTGGAAACACCATATATTTT
TRBJ2-5 NA 15 NA TRBV24-1 CATSDRLGGAETQYF TGTGCCACCAGTGACCGACTAGGGGGCGCGGAGACCCAGTACTTC
TRBJ1-1 NA 15 once TRBV4-1 CASSQDGAMNTEAFF TGCGCCAGCAGCCAAGATGGGGCCATGAACACTGAAGCTTTCTTT
TRBJ2-7 TRBD2 16 NA TRBV11-2 CASSSFGGGSPYEQYF TGTGCCAGCAGCTCTTTTGGGGGGGGATCCCCCTACGAGCAGTACTTC
TRBJ1-3 NA 17 NA TRBV4-1 CASSLSGDTNSGNTIYF TGCGCCAGCAGCCTAAGCGGGGATACCAACTCTGGAAACACCATATATTTT
TRBJ2-7 TRBD1 14 NA TRBV11-2 CASSEGAGSYEQYF TGTGCCAGCAGTGAGGGGGCAGGCTCCTACGAGCAGTACTTC
TRBJ1-1 TRBD1 15 NA TRBV7-9 CASSLYGQANTEAFF TGTGCCAGCAGCTTATACGGACAGGCAAACACTGAAGCTTTCTTT
TRBJ2-1 NA 15 NA TRBV19 CASSIGGRTYNEQFF TGTGCCAGTAGTATAGGGGGGAGGACCTACAATGAGCAGTTCTTC